This T cell receptor beta chain was recovered during a study of Tregs in tolerant kidney transplant recipients. The protocol was immunoSEQ multiplex PCR, while the TCRdb copy is restricted to in-frame clones and leaves out a portion. The repertoire holds some 250,000 clones, with roughly four fifths as singletons. To note about this clone: What it recognizes is unknown.

Study-wide points: Biological reproducibility was not directly addressed in this study.

The sequencing sample was made of CD4+ T cells from blood. This receptor was obtained from a human donor in good health.

The DNA of the CDR3 is TGTGCCAGCAGCCCGCGGACGTCGAACACCGGGGAGCTGTTTTTT. Translating gives CASSPRTSNTGELFF. The rearrangement links TRBV7-2 to TRBJ2-2; D is unresolved. Deletions cut 5 bases from V and 0 bases from J, with 10 bases between. Germline CDR1 and CDR2: SGHTA and FQGNSA. This CDR3 comprises 15 residues.